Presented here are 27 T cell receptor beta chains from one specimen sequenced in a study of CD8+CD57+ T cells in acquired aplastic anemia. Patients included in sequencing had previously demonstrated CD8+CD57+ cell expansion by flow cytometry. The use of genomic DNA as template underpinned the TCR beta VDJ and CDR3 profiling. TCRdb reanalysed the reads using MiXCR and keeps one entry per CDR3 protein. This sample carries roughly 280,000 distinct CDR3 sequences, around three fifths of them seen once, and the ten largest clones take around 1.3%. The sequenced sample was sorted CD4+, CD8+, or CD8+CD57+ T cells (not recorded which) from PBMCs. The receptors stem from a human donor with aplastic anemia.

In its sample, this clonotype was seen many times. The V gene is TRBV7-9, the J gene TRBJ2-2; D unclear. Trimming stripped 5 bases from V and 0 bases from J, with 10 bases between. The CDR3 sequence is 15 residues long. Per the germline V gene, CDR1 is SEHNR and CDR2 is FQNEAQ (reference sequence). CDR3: CASSLLGTNTGELFF. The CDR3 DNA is TGTGCCAGCAGCCTTTTAGGAACGAACACCGGGGAGCTGTTTTTT.

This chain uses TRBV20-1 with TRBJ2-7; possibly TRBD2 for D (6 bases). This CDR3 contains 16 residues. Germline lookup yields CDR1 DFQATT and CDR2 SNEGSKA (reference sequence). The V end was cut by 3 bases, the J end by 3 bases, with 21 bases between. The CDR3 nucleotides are TGCAGTGCTAGCCCCGAGGCAGGGAGGTTTTTCTACGAGCAGTACTTC. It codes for CSASPEAGRFFYEQYF.

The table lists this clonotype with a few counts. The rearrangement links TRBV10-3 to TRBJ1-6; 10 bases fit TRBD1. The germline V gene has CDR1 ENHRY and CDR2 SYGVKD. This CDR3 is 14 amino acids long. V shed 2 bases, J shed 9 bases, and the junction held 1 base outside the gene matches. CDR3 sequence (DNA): TGTGCCATCAGTGAGGACAGGGGGCTTTCACCCCTCCACTTT. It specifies CAISEDRGLSPLHF.

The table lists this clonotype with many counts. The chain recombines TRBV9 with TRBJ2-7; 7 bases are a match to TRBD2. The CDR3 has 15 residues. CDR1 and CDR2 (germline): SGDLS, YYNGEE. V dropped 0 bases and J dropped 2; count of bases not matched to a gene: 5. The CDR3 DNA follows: TGTGCCAGCAGCGTAGGGACTAGTCCTCCCTACGAGCAGTACTTC. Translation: CASSVGTSPPYEQYF.

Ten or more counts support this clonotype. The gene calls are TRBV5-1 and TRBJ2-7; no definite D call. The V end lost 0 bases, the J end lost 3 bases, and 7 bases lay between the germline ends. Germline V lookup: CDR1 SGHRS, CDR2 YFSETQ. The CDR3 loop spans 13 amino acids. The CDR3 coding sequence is TGCGCCAGCAGCTTGGCCCCCGACTACGAGCAGTACTTC. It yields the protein CASSLAPDYEQYF.

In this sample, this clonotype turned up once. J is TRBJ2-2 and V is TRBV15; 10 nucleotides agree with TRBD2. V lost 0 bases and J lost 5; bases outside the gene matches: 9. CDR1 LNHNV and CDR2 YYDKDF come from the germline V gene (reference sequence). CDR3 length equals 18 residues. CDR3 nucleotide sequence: TGTGCCACCAGCAGAGATACGTCGCTAGCGGGAGTAACCGGGGAGCTGTTTTTT. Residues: CATSRDTSLAGVTGELFF.

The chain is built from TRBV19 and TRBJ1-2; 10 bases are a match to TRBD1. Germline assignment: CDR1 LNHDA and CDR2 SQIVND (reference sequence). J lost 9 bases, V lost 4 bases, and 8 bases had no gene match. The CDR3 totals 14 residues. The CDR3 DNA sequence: TGTGCCAGTAGTAGGGACAGGGGACTGATCCGCTACACCTTC. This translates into CASSRDRGLIRYTF.

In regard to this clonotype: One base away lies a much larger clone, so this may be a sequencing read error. The CDR3 region has the DNA TGCGCCAGCAGCTTGGATATGCACTACGAGCAGTACTTC. It encodes CASSLDMHYEQYF. The chain is built from TRBV5-1 and TRBJ2-7, with D unclear. Per the germline V gene, CDR1 is SGHRS and CDR2 is YFSETQ. The CDR3 runs to 13 residues. The V end was cut by 0 bases, the J end by 3 bases, with 7 bases between. The variable domain in full, completed from reference TRBV5-1 and TRBJ2-7, reads KAGVTQTPRYLIKTRGQQVTLSCSPISGHRSVSWYQQTPGQGLQFLFEYFSETQRNKGNFPGRFSGRQFSNSRSEMNVSTLELGDSALYLCASSLDMHYEQYFGPGTRLTVT.

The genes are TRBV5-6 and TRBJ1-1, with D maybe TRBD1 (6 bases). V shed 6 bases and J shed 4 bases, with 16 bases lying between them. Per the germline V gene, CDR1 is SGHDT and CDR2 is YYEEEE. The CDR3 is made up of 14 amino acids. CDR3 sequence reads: CASNEKGGGTEAFF. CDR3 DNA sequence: TGTGCCAGCAATGAGAAGGGGGGAGGCACTGAAGCTTTCTTT.

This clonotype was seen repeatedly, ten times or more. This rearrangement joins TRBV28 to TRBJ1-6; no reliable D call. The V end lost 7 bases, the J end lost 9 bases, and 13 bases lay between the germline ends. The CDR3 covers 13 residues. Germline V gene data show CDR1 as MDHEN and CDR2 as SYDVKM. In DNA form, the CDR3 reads TGTGCCAGCAAAGAGGGTTGGAGTTCACCCCTCCACTTT. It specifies CASKEGWSSPLHF.

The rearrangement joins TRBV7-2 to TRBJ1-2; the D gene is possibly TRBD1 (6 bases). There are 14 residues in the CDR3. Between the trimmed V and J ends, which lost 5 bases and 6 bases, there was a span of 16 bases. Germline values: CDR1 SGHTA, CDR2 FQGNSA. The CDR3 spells CASSVDRRRDGYTF. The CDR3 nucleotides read TGTGCCAGCAGCGTCGACAGGCGAAGGGATGGCTACACCTTC.

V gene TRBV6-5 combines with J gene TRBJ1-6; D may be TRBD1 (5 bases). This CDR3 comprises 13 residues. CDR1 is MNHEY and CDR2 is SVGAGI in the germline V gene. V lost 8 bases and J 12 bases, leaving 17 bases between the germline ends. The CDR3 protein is CASWDGVWGPLHF. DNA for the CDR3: TGTGCCAGCTGGGACGGTGTTTGGGGACCCCTCCACTTT.

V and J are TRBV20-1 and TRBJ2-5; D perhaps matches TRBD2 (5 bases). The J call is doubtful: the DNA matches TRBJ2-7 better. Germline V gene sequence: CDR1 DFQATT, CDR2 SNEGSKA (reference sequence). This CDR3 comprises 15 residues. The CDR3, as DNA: TGCAGTGCACGAAGATTCGGGGAGAATTCCTACGAGCAGTACTTC. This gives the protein CSARRFGENSYEQYF.

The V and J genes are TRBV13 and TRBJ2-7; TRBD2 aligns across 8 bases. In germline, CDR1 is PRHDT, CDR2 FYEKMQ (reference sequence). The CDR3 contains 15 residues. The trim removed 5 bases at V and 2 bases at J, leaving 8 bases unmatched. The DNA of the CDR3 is TGTGCCAGCAGCCCCACCGGCGGGGGGACCTACGAGCAGTACTTC. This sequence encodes CASSPTGGGTYEQYF.

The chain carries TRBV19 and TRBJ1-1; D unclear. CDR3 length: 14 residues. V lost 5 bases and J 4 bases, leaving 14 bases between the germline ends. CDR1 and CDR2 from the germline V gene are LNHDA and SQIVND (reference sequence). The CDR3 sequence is CASSDRAGRTEAFF. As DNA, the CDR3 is TGTGCCAGTAGTGACCGGGCAGGACGCACTGAAGCTTTCTTT. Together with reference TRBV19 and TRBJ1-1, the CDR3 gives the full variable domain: DGGITQSPKYLFRKEGQNVTLSCEQNLNHDAMYWYRQDPGQGLRLIYYSQIVNDFQKGDIAEGYSVSREKKESFPLTVTSAQKNPTAFYLCASSDRAGRTEAFFGQGTRLTVV.

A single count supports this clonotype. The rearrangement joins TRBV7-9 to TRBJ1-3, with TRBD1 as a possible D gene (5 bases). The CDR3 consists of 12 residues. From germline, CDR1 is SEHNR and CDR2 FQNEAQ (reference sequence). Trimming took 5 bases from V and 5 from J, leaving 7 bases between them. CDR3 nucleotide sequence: TGTGCCAGCAGCGGGGCGCGAAACACCATATATTTT. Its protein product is CASSGARNTIYF.

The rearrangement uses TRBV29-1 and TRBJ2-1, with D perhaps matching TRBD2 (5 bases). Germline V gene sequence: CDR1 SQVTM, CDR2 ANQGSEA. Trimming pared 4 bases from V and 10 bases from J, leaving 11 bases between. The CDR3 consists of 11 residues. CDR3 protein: CSVGLGGEQFF. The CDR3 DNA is TGCAGCGTTGGTTTGGGCGGGGAGCAGTTCTTC.

The CDR3 nucleotides are TGTGCCACCAGTGACCCAGATACGCAGTATTTT. It codes for CATSDPDTQYF. The chain joins TRBV24-1 to TRBJ2-3; D is unresolved. The V gene's germline CDR1 is KGHDR and CDR2 SFDVKD. Trimming took 4 bases from V and 4 from J, leaving 2 bases between them. The CDR3 loop spans 11 amino acids.

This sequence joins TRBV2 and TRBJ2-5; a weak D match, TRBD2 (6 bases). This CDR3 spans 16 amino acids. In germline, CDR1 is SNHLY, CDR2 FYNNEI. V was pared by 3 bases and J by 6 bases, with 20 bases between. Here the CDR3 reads CASSDLVRASAKTQYF. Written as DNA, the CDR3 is TGTGCCAGCAGTGATCTCGTTCGGGCTAGCGCTAAGACCCAGTACTTC.

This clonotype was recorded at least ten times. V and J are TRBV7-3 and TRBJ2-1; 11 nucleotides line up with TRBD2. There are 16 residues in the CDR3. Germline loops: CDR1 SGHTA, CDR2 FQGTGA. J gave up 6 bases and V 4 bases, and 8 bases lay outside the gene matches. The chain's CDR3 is CASSSLAGGNSNEQFF. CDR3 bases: TGTGCCAGCAGCTCCTTAGCGGGAGGGAATTCCAATGAGCAGTTCTTC.

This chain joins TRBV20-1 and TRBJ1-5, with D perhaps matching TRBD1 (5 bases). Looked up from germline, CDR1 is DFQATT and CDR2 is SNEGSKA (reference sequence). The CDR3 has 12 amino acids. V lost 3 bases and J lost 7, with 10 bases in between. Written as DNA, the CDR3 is TGCAGTGCTAGTGGGGCAAGGCAGCCCCAGCATTTT. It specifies CSASGARQPQHF.

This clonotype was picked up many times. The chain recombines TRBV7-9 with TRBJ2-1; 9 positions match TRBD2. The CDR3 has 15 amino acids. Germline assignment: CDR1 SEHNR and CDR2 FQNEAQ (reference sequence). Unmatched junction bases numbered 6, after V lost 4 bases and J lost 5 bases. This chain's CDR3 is CASSSWRGGNNEQFF. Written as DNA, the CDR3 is TGTGCCAGCAGCTCTTGGCGGGGGGGGAACAATGAGCAGTTCTTC.

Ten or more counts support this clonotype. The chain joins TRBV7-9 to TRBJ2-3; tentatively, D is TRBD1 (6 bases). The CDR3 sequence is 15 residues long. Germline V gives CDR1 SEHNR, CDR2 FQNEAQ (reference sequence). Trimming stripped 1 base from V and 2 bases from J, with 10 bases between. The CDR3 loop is CASSLDGQPTDTQYF. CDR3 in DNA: TGTGCCAGCAGCTTAGACGGACAGCCCACAGATACGCAGTATTTT.

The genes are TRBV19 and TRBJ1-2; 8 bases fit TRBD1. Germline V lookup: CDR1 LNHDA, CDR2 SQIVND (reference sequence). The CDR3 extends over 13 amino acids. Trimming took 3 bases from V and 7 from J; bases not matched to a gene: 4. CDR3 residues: CASSIPTGVGYTF. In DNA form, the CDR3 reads TGTGCCAGTAGTATCCCGACAGGGGTTGGCTACACCTTC.

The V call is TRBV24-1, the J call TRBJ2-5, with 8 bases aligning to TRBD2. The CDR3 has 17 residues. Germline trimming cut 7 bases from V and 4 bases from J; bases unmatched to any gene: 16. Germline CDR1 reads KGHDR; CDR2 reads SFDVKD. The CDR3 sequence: CATRKYPGGSNGETQYF. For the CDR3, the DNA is TGTGCCACCAGAAAGTACCCGGGGGGGTCCAACGGAGAGACCCAGTACTTC.

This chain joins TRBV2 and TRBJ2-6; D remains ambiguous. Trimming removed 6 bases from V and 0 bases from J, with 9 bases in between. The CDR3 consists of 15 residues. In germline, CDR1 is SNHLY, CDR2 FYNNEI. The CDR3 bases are TGTGCCAGCAGGCCCGAGAGCTCTGGGGCCAACGTCCTGACTTTC. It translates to CASRPESSGANVLTF.

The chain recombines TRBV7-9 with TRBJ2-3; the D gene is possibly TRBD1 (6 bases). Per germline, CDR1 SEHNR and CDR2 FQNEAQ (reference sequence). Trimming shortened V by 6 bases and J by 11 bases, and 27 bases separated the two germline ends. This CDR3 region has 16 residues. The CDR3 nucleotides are TGTGCCAGCAGTATTAGGGGACAAAGCTCCTACAATGAGCAGTATTTT. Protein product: CASSIRGQSSYNEQYF.